What follows are 18 T cell receptor beta chains derived from one specimen sequenced in a study of shared clonotypes between healthy human individuals. Measured with immunoSEQ multiplex PCR; TCRdb has only the in-frame clones, and not every one. This table has under 600,000 clones, 75% to 80% appearing once. What was sequenced was PBMCs. The receptors originated from a woman aged 35 to 49 in good health. Some clones in this sample may be carry-over from other donors' samples.

This chain joins TRBV30 and TRBJ1-2; D gene ambiguous. The CDR3 covers 13 residues. From germline, CDR1 is GTSNPN and CDR2 SVGIG (reference sequence). V shed 7 bases and J shed 4 bases, with 16 bases lying between them. Here the CDR3 DNA reads TGTGCCTCCCCCTTTGGACGGAGCTATGGCTACACCTTC. This sequence encodes CASPFGRSYGYTF.

The rearrangement joins TRBV27 to TRBJ2-1, with D uncertain. In germline, CDR1 is MNHEY, CDR2 SMNVEV (reference sequence). Trimming left V 3 bases short and J 0 bases short, with 9 bases between. The CDR3 is 15 residues long. Here the CDR3 DNA reads TGTGCCAGCAGTTTGAGCAGGTCCTCCTACAATGAGCAGTTCTTC. Translated: CASSLSRSSYNEQFF.

The chain recombines TRBV19 with TRBJ2-7; 8 bases line up with TRBD2. Germline-derived CDR1 and CDR2 are LNHDA and SQIVND (reference sequence). The CDR3 contains 15 residues. With 6 bases clipped from V and 6 bases from J, the junction kept 13 bases outside the gene matches. The CDR3 is CASSSPGLVFAEQYF. The CDR3 nucleotides read TGTGCCAGTAGCTCCCCGGGACTAGTGTTCGCCGAGCAGTACTTC. The full variable domain, completed using reference TRBV19 and TRBJ2-7, is DGGITQSPKYLFRKEGQNVTLSCEQNLNHDAMYWYRQDPGQGLRLIYYSQIVNDFQKGDIAEGYSVSREKKESFPLTVTSAQKNPTAFYLCASSSPGLVFAEQYFGPGTRLTVT.

The V call is TRBV19, the J call TRBJ2-7; 10 bases line up with TRBD2. This CDR3 has 14 amino acids. CDR1 LNHDA and CDR2 SQIVND come from the germline V gene (reference sequence). The ends lost 6 bases at V and 7 bases at J; junction bases unmatched: 9. The CDR3 DNA is TGTGCCAGTAGGCGGACTAGCGGACCGTGGGAGCAGTACTTC. It codes for CASRRTSGPWEQYF. Based on the CDR3 plus reference TRBV19 and TRBJ2-7, the full variable domain is DGGITQSPKYLFRKEGQNVTLSCEQNLNHDAMYWYRQDPGQGLRLIYYSQIVNDFQKGDIAEGYSVSREKKESFPLTVTSAQKNPTAFYLCASRRTSGPWEQYFGPGTRLTVT.

With regard to this clone: A much larger clone lies one base from this, so it may be a read error. J is TRBJ2-7 and V is TRBV19; D is possibly TRBD1 (6 bases). Germline V gives CDR1 LNHDA, CDR2 SQIVND (reference sequence). CDR3 length: 19 amino acids. The CDR3 region is CANSIDPSPDRTTSYEQYF. The DNA for the CDR3 is TGTGCCAATAGTATAGATCCGTCTCCCGACAGGACGACGTCCTACGAGCAGTACTTC.

This chain uses TRBV7-3 with TRBJ1-2, with D hard to call. The CDR3 covers 13 residues. V was shortened by 2 bases and J by 5 bases, with 9 bases between the two germline ends. Germline loops: CDR1 SGHTA, CDR2 FQGTGA. The DNA for the CDR3 is TGTGCCAGCAGCTTATCCGATAATTATGGCTACACCTTC. This gives the protein CASSLSDNYGYTF.

This chain connects TRBV19 to TRBJ2-2; D might be TRBD2 (6 bases). This CDR3 is built from 13 residues. Germline loops: CDR1 LNHDA, CDR2 SQIVND (reference sequence). Trimming left V 1 base short and J 7 bases short, with 7 bases between. CDR3 nucleotides: TGTGCCAGTAGTATAGCCGGGGGCGGGGAGCTGTTTTTT. Translating gives CASSIAGGGELFF. Together with reference TRBV19 and TRBJ2-2, the CDR3 gives the full variable domain: DGGITQSPKYLFRKEGQNVTLSCEQNLNHDAMYWYRQDPGQGLRLIYYSQIVNDFQKGDIAEGYSVSREKKESFPLTVTSAQKNPTAFYLCASSIAGGGELFFGEGSRLTVL.

V is TRBV6-1 and J is TRBJ1-2, with 9 bases aligning to TRBD1. The CDR3 is made up of 14 amino acids. The V gene's germline CDR1 is MNHNS and CDR2 SASEGT. Trimming removed 5 bases from V and 8 bases from J; junction bases left unmatched: 9. The CDR3 bases are TGTGCCAGCAGTATAGGGACAGGGTACGAGGGCTACACCTTC. Amino acids: CASSIGTGYEGYTF.

This chain links TRBV19 with TRBJ2-1; no reliable D call. The CDR3 is 14 amino acids. V was shortened by 2 bases and J by 4 bases, with 9 bases between the two germline ends. Looked up from germline, CDR1 is LNHDA and CDR2 is SQIVND (reference sequence). CDR3: CASSIQAVYNEQFF. The DNA of the CDR3 is TGTGCCAGTAGTATACAGGCAGTTTACAATGAGCAGTTCTTC.

The rearrangement joins TRBV7-9 to TRBJ1-2, with 11 positions matching TRBD1. The CDR3 runs to 14 residues. V was pared by 7 bases and J by 2 bases, with 3 bases of the junction left unmatched. Germline CDR1 is SEHNR and CDR2 is FQNEAQ (reference sequence). The CDR3 DNA is TGTGCCAGCACCGGACAGGGGGCGAACTATGGCTACACCTTC. Translated: CASTGQGANYGYTF.

V gene TRBV2 combines with J gene TRBJ2-1, with TRBD1 matching over 7 bases. The trim removed 3 bases at V and 5 bases at J, leaving 7 bases unmatched. The CDR3 extends over 15 amino acids. The germline CDR1 and CDR2 sequences are SNHLY and FYNNEI. Written as DNA, the CDR3 is TGTGCCAGCAGTGAGACAGGGCACGGCCACAATGAGCAGTTCTTC. It is translated as CASSETGHGHNEQFF. Full variable domain (rest looked up from reference TRBV2 and TRBJ2-1): EPEVTQTPSHQVTQMGQEVILRCVPISNHLYFYWYRQILGQKVEFLVSFYNNEISEKSEIFDDQFSVERPDGSNFTLKIRSTKLEDSAMYFCASSETGHGHNEQFFGPGTRLTVL.

J is TRBJ2-1 and V is TRBV11-2, with 9 nucleotides matching TRBD2. The trim removed 0 bases at V and 12 bases at J, leaving 0 bases unmatched. Germline lookup yields CDR1 SGHAT and CDR2 FQNNGV. This CDR3 contains 12 residues. CDR3 bases: TGTGCCAGCAGCTTAGAAGCGGGAGGGCAGTTCTTC. The encoded protein is CASSLEAGGQFF. Based on the CDR3 plus reference TRBV11-2 and TRBJ2-1, the full variable domain is EAGVAQSPRYKIIEKRQSVAFWCNPISGHATLYWYQQILGQGPKLLIQFQNNGVVDDSQLPKDRFSAERLKGVDSTLKIQPAKLEDSAVYLCASSLEAGGQFFGPGTRLTVL.

Only a few counts were recorded for this clone. The chain employs TRBV2 and TRBJ2-2, with D tentatively TRBD2 (5 bases). The CDR3 contains 15 residues. The V gene lost 7 bases and the J gene lost 3 bases, with 15 bases spanning the gap. The germline V gene has CDR1 SNHLY and CDR2 FYNNEI. The CDR3 nucleotides are TGTGCCAGCACTTTAGACCCCGGGGACACCGGGGAGCTGTTTTTT. It yields the protein CASTLDPGDTGELFF.

V gene TRBV7-9 combines with J gene TRBJ2-3; D gene uncertain. CDR3 size: 16 residues. Germline V CDR1 and CDR2: SEHNR, FQNEAQ (reference sequence). Between the trimmed V and J ends, which lost 1 base and 6 bases, there was a span of 17 bases. The CDR3 spells CASSLVIARVSDTQYF. DNA for the CDR3: TGTGCCAGCAGCTTAGTAATAGCAAGGGTGTCCGATACGCAGTATTTT.

This clone was observed a few times. The chain carries TRBV6-5 and TRBJ2-7; 10 nucleotides line up with TRBD2. Trimming removed 5 bases from V and 2 bases from J; junction bases left unmatched: 6. The CDR3 covers 15 residues. CDR1 and CDR2 from the germline V gene are MNHEY and SVGAGI. The CDR3 DNA reads as TGTGCCAGCAGTCCCCTAGCGGGAGAGACCTACGAGCAGTACTTC. Its translation: CASSPLAGETYEQYF.

This chain uses TRBV27 with TRBJ2-1, with D perhaps matching TRBD2 (6 bases). Looked up from germline, CDR1 is MNHEY and CDR2 is SMNVEV (reference sequence). With 4 bases removed from V and 5 bases from J, the gap between germline ends came to 9 bases. The CDR3 loop spans 13 amino acids. CDR3 residues: CASSWDFNNEQFF. In DNA, the CDR3 is TGTGCCAGCAGTTGGGACTTCAACAATGAGCAGTTCTTC.

The gene calls are TRBV10-3 and TRBJ2-3; D possibly uses TRBD1 or TRBD2 (5 bases each). This CDR3 comprises 14 residues. V lost 7 bases to trimming and J lost 4 bases, with 15 bases between them. Germline CDR1 is ENHRY and CDR2 is SYGVKD. In DNA form, the CDR3 reads TGTGCCATCAAAGGGGACGGAGGCCCAGATACGCAGTATTTT. Encoded protein: CAIKGDGGPDTQYF.

The chain is built from TRBV5-4 and TRBJ1-4; D perhaps matches TRBD1 (6 bases). Trimming left V 0 bases short and J 3 bases short, with 9 bases between. CDR1 and CDR2 from the germline V gene are SGHNT and YYREEE (reference sequence). The CDR3 contains 15 residues. As DNA, the CDR3 is TGTGCCAGCAGCTTGGCCAAGGGGGCTAATGAAAAACTGTTTTTT. Its protein product is CASSLAKGANEKLFF.